This T cell receptor beta chain stems from a study of breast tumors, draining lymph nodes, adjacent tissues. Comment on this clonotype: Given a much more abundant clone one base away, this may be a read error.

Samples came from axillary lymph nodes draining the breast cancer. TCRdb reanalysed the multiplex PCR reads using MiXCR and keeps one entry per CDR3 protein. The sample shows approximately 300,000 distinct CDR3 sequences, over 30% of them seen only once. The junction had 8 bases not matched to a gene; V was cut back by 4 bases and J by 0 bases. The CDR3 runs to 18 residues. Germline assignment: CDR1 MRHNA and CDR2 SNTAGT. Material for sequencing was axillary lymph node tissue. This sequence originates from a female donor with breast cancer. Some clones in this sample may be carry-over from other donors' samples. This rearrangement joins TRBV6-4 to TRBJ2-1; 11 bases align to TRBD2. The CDR3 sequence is CASSGLAGQTSSYNEQFF. In nucleotides, the CDR3 is TGTGCCAGCAGTGGACTAGCGGGGCAGACGAGCTCCTACAATGAGCAGTTCTTC.